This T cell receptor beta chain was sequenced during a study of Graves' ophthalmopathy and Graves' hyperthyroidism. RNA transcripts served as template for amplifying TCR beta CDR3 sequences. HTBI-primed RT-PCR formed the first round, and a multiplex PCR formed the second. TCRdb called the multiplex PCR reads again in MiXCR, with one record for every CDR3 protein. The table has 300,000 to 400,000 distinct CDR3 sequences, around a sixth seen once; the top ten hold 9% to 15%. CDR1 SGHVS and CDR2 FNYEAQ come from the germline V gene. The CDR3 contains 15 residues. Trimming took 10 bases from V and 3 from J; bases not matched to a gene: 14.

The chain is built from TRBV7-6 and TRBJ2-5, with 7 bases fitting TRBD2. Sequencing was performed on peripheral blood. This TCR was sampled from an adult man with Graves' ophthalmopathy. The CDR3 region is CATANWTSLKETQYF. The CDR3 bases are TGTGCCACCGCTAATTGGACTAGTCTAAAAGAGACCCAGTACTTC.